This record covers a single T cell receptor (beta chain). V lost 4 bases and J 15 bases, leaving 18 bases between the germline ends. The CDR3 runs to 13 residues. These data belong to a study of regulatory T cells in long-lasting Graves disease. The wider study: Antithyroid drugs had been taken under 3 months by newly diagnosed Graves' patients.

Regarding time point: newly diagnosed GD, antithyroid drugs for less than 3 months. The TCR library was made from RNA extracted from PBMCs. Through Arm-PCR of CDR3 regions and iRepertoire HTBI primers, TCR beta libraries were built. TCRdb itself ran the multiplex PCR reads through MiXCR, one entry per CDR3 protein. The table includes 560,000 or so distinct CDR3 sequences, 15% to 20% detected once. These data were also filed under a second study, of T cells in Graves' hyperthyroidism and ophthalmopathy. This second study notes: Those with hyperthyroidism were 18 to 65 years old, newly diagnosed, and ill for under 2 months. Diagnoses were made from clinical symptoms, serum measures (thyroxine and TRAb), thyroid ultrasound and orbital computed tomography.

The chain combines TRBV12-3 or TRBV12-4 with TRBJ1-4; D is uncertain. This clonotype originated in a man aged 18 to 30 with Graves disease. The material sequenced was peripheral blood mononuclear cells (PBMCs), taken at new diagnosis, from a patient treated with antithyroid drugs. The CDR3 here is CASSSARGAKLFF. The CDR3 coding sequence is TGTGCCAGCAGTTCAGCCCGGGGTGCCAAGTTGTTTTTT.